The next 9 T cell receptor beta chains were all read from a single sample in a study of blood T cell repertoires in COVID-19. The method was immunoSEQ multiplex PCR; TCRdb's version includes in-frame clones alone and lacks a portion of them. Altogether about 270,000 clones are present, 86% being singletons, with the ten largest covering 9.5% to 15%. What was sequenced was peripheral blood. These receptors came from a woman aged 30 to 39 with COVID-19, enrolled during active disease.

On this clone: Other nucleotide sequences from this sample produce the same CDR3. V and J are TRBV6-1 and TRBJ2-7; D remains ambiguous. Trimming cost V 1 base and J 4 bases, with 8 bases left between them. The V gene's germline CDR1 is MNHNS and CDR2 SASEGT. The CDR3 totals 13 residues. CDR3 loop: CASSEVRSYEQYF. The CDR3 coding sequence is TGTGCCAGCAGTGAAGTCAGATCGTACGAGCAGTACTTC.

V and J are TRBV4-1 and TRBJ1-1, with D possibly being TRBD1 (6 bases). The CDR3 consists of 16 residues. Trimming cost V 3 bases and J 0 bases, with 14 bases left between them. The germline V gene encodes CDR1 MGHRA and CDR2 YSYEKL. CDR3 residues: CASSHKPGHMNTEAFF. The CDR3 DNA follows: TGCGCCAGCAGCCACAAACCGGGACACATGAACACTGAAGCTTTCTTT.

V and J are TRBV7-9 and TRBJ1-3; unclear D gene. CDR3 length: 14 amino acids. Germline assignment: CDR1 SEHNR and CDR2 FQNEAQ (reference sequence). Deletions cut 5 bases from V and 3 bases from J, with 11 bases between. DNA for the CDR3: TGTGCCAGCAGCCCAGCGGAGGGTGGAAACACCATATATTTT. Translated: CASSPAEGGNTIYF. The whole variable domain, filled in from reference TRBV7-9 and TRBJ1-3, reads DTGVSQNPRHKITKRGQNVTFRCDPISEHNRLYWYRQTLGQGPEFLTYFQNEAQLEKSRLLSDRFSAERPKGSFSTLEIQRTEQGDSAMYLCASSPAEGGNTIYFGEGSWLTVV.

V gene TRBV11-2 combines with J gene TRBJ1-4; 9 bases map to TRBD1. Germline values: CDR1 SGHAT, CDR2 FQNNGV. This CDR3 has 15 residues. V was pared by 0 bases and J by 10 bases, with 6 bases of the junction left unmatched. The CDR3 loop reads CASSLDLDRGGKLFF. CDR3 coding DNA: TGTGCCAGCAGCTTAGATCTAGACAGGGGGGGAAAACTGTTTTTT.

This chain uses TRBV7-8 with TRBJ2-1; 8 positions agree with TRBD2. This CDR3 has 17 amino acids. V was clipped by 3 bases and J by 2 bases; unmatched bases: 9. Germline V CDR1 and CDR2: SGHVS, FQNEAQ. In nucleotides, the CDR3 is TGTGCCAGCAGCTTTCCGGGGGGGACTACCCCCTACAATGAGCAGTTCTTC. This sequence encodes CASSFPGGTTPYNEQFF.

The rearrangement links TRBV12-3 or TRBV12-4 to TRBJ2-1; D may be TRBD2 (7 bases). Trimming took off 10 bases at V and 8 bases at J, with 18 bases between the two ends. The CDR3 runs to 13 residues. The CDR3 sequence: CATAWGGRDEQFF. The CDR3, as DNA: TGTGCCACCGCCTGGGGGGGCCGAGATGAGCAGTTCTTC.

DNA for the CDR3: TGTGCCAGCAGCCCCGGACTCTCGCCGAGGTCGGGGGCCAACGTCCTGACTTTC. It yields the protein CASSPGLSPRSGANVLTF. The rearrangement uses TRBV28 and TRBJ2-6; perhaps TRBD2 as D (5 bases). The CDR3 is 18 amino acids. V was trimmed by 6 bases and J by 4 bases, leaving 22 bases between them. Germline V gene data show CDR1 as MDHEN and CDR2 as SYDVKM.

This clone was seen only once. V and J are TRBV7-2 and TRBJ1-1; D perhaps matches TRBD1 (5 bases). Trimming removed 6 bases at V and 6 bases at J, with 17 bases between. Per the germline V gene, CDR1 is SGHTA and CDR2 is FQGNSA. This CDR3 contains 14 residues. The CDR3 DNA follows: TGTGCCAGCAGACTCCTAGGGGCCAGCCCTGAAGCTTTCTTT. It codes for CASRLLGASPEAFF.

J is TRBJ2-2 and V is TRBV10-2; D might be TRBD1 (5 bases). Germline V gene lookup returns CDR1 WSHSY and CDR2 SAAADI. V was trimmed by 4 bases and J by 4 bases, leaving 16 bases between them. The CDR3 has 16 amino acids. This CDR3 reads CASSVSGLVGTGELFF. The CDR3 DNA follows: TGCGCCAGCAGTGTATCAGGGCTGGTTGGCACCGGGGAGCTGTTTTTT.